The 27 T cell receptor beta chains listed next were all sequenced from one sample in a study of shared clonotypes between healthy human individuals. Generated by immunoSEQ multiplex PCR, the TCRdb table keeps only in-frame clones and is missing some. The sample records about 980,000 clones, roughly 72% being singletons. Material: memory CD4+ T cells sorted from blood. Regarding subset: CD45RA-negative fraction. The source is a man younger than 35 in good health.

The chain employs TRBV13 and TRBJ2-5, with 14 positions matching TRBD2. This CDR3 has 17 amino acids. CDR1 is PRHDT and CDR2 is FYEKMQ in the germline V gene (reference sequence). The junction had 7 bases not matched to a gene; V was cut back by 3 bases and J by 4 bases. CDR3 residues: CASSFSGLAGGLETQYF. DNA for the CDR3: TGTGCCAGCAGCTTCTCAGGACTAGCGGGAGGCCTAGAGACCCAGTACTTC.

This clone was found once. CDR3 sequence reads: CASSTQKATEAFF. DNA for the CDR3: TGTGCCAGCAGTACCCAAAAGGCTACTGAAGCTTTCTTT. This sequence joins TRBV6-1 and TRBJ1-1; no firm D call. The CDR3 loop spans 13 amino acids. The ends were cut back, 5 bases at V and 5 bases at J, with 12 bases in the middle. Germline V gene data show CDR1 as MNHNS and CDR2 as SASEGT.

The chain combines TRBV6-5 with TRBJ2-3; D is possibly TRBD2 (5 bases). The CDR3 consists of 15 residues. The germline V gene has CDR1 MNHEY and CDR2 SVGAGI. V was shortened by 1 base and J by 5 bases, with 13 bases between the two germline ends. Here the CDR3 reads CASSYLGVGKDTQYF. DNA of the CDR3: TGTGCCAGCAGTTACTTGGGAGTAGGTAAAGATACGCAGTATTTT.

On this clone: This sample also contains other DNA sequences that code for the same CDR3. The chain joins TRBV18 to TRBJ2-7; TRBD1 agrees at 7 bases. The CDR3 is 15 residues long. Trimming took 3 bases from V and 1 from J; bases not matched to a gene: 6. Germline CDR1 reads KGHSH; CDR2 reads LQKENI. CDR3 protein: CASSPPGQTSYEQYF. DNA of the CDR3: TGTGCCAGCTCACCTCCGGGACAGACGTCCTACGAGCAGTACTTC.

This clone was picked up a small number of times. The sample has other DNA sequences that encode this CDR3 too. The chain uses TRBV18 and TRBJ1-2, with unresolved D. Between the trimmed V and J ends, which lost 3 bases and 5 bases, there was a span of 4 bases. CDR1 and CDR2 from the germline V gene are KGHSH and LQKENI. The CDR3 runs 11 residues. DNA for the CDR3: TGTGCCAGCTCACCCTCATATGGCTACACCTTC. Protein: CASSPSYGYTF.

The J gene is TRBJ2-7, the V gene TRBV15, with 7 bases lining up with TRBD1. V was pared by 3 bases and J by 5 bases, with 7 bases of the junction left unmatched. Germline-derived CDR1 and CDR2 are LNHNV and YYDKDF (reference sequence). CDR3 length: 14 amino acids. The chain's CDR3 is CATSRAGTANEQYF. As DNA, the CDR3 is TGTGCCACCAGCAGGGCCGGGACAGCCAACGAGCAGTACTTC.

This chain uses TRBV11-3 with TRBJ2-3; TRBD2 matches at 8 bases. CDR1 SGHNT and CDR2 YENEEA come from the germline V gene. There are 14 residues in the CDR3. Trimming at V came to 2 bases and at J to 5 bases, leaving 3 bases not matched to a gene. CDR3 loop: CASSLRGGQDTQYF. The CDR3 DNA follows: TGTGCCAGCAGCTTACGGGGGGGGCAAGATACGCAGTATTTT.

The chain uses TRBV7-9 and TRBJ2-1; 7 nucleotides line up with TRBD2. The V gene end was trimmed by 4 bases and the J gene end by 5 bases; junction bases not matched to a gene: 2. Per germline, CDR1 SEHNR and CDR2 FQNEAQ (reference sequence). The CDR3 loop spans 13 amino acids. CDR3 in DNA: TGTGCCAGCAGCTACGGGAGGAACAATGAGCAGTTCTTC. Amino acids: CASSYGRNNEQFF.

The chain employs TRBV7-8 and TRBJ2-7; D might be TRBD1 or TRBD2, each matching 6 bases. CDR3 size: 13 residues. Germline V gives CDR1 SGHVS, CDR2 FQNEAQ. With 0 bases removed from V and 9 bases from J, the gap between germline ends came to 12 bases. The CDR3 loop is CASSLASRGVQYF. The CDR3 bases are TGTGCCAGCAGCTTAGCGTCGAGGGGGGTGCAGTACTTC.

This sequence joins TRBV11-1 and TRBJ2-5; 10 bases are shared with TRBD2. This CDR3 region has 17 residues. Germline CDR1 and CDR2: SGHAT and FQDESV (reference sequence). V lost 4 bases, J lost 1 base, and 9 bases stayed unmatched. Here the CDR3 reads CASSSLRAGGRQETQYF. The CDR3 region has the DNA TGTGCCAGCAGCTCCTTGCGAGCGGGGGGGCGCCAAGAGACCCAGTACTTC. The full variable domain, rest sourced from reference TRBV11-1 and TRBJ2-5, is EAEVAQSPRYKITEKSQAVAFWCDPISGHATLYWYRQILGQGPELLVQFQDESVVDDSQLPKDRFSAERLKGVDSTLKIQPAELGDSAMYLCASSSLRAGGRQETQYFGPGTRLLVL.

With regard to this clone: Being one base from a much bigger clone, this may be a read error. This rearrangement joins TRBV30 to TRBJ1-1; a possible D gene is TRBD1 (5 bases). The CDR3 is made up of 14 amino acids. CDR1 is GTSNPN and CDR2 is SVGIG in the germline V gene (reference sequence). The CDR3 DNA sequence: TGTGCCCGGAGTGTAGGTTATAGGGGAGCTGAAGCTTTCTTT. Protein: CARSVGYRGAEAFF.

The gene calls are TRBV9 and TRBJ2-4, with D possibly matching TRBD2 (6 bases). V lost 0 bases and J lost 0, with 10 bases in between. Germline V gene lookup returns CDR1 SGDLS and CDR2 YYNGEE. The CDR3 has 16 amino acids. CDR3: CASSVGGTVAKNIQYF. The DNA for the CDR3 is TGTGCCAGCAGCGTAGGTGGGACTGTAGCCAAAAACATTCAGTACTTC.

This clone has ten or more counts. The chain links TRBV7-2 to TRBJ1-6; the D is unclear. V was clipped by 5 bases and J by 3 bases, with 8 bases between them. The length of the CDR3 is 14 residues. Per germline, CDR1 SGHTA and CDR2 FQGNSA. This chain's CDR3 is CASSRDLYNSPLHF. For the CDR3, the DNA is TGTGCCAGCAGCAGGGATCTCTATAATTCACCCCTCCACTTT.

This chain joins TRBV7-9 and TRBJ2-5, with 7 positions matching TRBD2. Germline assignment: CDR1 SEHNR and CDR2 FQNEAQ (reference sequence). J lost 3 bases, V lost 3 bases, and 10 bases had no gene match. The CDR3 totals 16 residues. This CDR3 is CASSFYGGVQKETQYF. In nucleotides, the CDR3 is TGTGCCAGCAGCTTTTATGGGGGGGTACAAAAAGAGACCCAGTACTTC.

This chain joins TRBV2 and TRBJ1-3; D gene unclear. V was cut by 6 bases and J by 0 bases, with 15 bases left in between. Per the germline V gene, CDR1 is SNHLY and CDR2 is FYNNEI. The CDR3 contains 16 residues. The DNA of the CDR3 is TGTGCCAGCAGCCTCGATAGGATTTTCTCTGGAAACACCATATATTTT. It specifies CASSLDRIFSGNTIYF.

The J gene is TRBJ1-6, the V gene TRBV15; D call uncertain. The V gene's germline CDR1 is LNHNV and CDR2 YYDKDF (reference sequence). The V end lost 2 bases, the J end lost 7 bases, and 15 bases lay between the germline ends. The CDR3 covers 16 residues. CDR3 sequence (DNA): TGTGCCACCAGCAGAATCCCTCCAACCCCCAATTCACCCCTCCACTTT. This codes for CATSRIPPTPNSPLHF.

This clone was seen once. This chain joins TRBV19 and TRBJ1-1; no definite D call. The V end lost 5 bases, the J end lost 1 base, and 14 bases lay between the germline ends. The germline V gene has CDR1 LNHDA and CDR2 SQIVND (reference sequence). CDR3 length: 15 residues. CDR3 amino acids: CASSPWLTANTEAFF. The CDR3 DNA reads TGTGCCAGTAGTCCATGGCTCACAGCGAACACTGAAGCTTTCTTT. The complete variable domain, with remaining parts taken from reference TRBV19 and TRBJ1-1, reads DGGITQSPKYLFRKEGQNVTLSCEQNLNHDAMYWYRQDPGQGLRLIYYSQIVNDFQKGDIAEGYSVSREKKESFPLTVTSAQKNPTAFYLCASSPWLTANTEAFFGQGTRLTVV.

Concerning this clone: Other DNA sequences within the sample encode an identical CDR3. The CDR3 DNA follows: TGTGCCAGCTCATCACAGGGGGCCTACGAGCAGTACTTC. The encoded protein is CASSSQGAYEQYF. The J gene is TRBJ2-7, the V gene TRBV18, with 8 bases lining up with TRBD1. With V trimmed by 5 bases and J by 2 bases, 2 bases remained unmatched. From germline, CDR1 is KGHSH and CDR2 LQKENI. The CDR3 is made up of 13 amino acids.

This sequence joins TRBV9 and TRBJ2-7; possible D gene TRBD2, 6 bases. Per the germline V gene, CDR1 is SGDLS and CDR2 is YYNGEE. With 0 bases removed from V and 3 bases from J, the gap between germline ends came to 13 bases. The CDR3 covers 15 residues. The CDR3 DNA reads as TGTGCCAGCAGCGTAGAAGACATCGGGGGCTACGAGCAGTACTTC. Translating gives CASSVEDIGGYEQYF.

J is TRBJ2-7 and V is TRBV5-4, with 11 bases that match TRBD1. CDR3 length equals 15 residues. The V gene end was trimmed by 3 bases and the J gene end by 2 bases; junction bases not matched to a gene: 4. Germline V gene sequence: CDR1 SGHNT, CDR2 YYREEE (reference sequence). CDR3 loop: CASSSTGQGAYEQYF. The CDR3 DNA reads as TGTGCCAGCAGCTCAACGGGACAGGGGGCCTACGAGCAGTACTTC.

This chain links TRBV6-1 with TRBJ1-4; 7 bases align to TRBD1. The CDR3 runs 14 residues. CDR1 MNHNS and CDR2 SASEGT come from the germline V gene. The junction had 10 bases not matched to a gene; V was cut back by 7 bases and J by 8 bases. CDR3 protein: CASTERGHREKLFF. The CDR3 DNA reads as TGTGCCAGCACGGAGAGGGGGCACAGGGAAAAACTGTTTTTT.

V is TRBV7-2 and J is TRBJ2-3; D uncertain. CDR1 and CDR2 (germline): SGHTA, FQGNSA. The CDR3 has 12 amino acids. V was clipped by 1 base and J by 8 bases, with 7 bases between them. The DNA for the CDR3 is TGTGCCAGCAGCTTAGGAACGGGTACGCAGTATTTT. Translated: CASSLGTGTQYF.

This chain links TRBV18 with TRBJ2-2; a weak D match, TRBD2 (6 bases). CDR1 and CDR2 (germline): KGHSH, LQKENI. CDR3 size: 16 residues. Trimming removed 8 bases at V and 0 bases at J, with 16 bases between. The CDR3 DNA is TGTGCCAGCCGACCGGCGGGAACCGCGAACACCGGGGAGCTGTTTTTT. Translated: CASRPAGTANTGELFF. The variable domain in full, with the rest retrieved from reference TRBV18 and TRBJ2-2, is NAGVMQNPRHLVRRRGQEARLRCSPMKGHSHVYWYRQLPEEGLKFMVYLQKENIIDESGMPKERFSAEFPKEGPSILRIQQVVRGDSAAYFCASRPAGTANTGELFFGEGSRLTVL.

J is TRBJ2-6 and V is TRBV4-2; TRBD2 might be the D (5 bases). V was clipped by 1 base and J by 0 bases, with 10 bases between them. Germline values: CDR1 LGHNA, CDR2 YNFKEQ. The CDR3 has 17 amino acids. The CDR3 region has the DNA TGTGCCAGCAGCCAAGTGGCTAGCCGCTCTGGGGCCAACGTCCTGACTTTC. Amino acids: CASSQVASRSGANVLTF.

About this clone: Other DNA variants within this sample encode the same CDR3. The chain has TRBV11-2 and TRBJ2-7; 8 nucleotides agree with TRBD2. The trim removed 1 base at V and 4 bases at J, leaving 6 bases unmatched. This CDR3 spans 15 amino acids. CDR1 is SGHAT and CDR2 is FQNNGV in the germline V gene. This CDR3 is CASSLGPGGPYEQYF. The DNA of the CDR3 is TGTGCCAGCAGCTTAGGTCCGGGGGGGCCGTACGAGCAGTACTTC.

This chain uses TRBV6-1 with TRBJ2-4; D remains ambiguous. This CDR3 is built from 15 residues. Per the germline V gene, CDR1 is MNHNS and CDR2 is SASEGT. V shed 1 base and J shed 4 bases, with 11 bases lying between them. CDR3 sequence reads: CASSEGDRRKNIQYF. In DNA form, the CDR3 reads TGTGCCAGCAGTGAAGGGGATAGAAGAAAAAACATTCAGTACTTC.

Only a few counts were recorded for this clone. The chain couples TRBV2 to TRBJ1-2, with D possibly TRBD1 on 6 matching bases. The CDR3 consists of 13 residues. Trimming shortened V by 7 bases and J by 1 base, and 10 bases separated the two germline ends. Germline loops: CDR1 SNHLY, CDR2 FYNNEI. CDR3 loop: CASKGGGNYGYTF. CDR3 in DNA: TGTGCCAGCAAGGGGGGAGGTAACTATGGCTACACCTTC.